The next 31 T cell receptor beta chains were all read from a single sample in a study of blood T cell repertoires in COVID-19. TCRdb keeps only in-frame clones here, not all; method: immunoSEQ multiplex PCR. The table has about 140,000 clones, approximately 90% seen once; the top ten hold approximately 0.98%. Sequenced input: peripheral blood. The receptors shown here come from a woman aged 50 to 60 with acute or convalescent COVID-19.

The chain carries TRBV5-6 and TRBJ2-1; TRBD1 aligns across 8 bases. The CDR3 spans 15 residues. Germline V CDR1 and CDR2: SGHDT, YYEEEE. With V trimmed by 4 bases and J by 3 bases, 6 bases remained unmatched. As DNA, the CDR3 is TGTGCCAGCAGCCCCCCCGGGACAGGCTACAATGAGCAGTTCTTC. This sequence encodes CASSPPGTGYNEQFF.

The chain combines TRBV9 with TRBJ1-3; 8 nucleotides agree with TRBD1. There are 17 residues in the CDR3. Germline values: CDR1 SGDLS, CDR2 YYNGEE. After removal of 3 bases from V and 1 base from J, the junction contained 9 bases not matched to a gene. Here the CDR3 DNA reads TGTGCCAGCAGCGCCCGACAGGGGCGAAGATCTGGAAACACCATATATTTT. Its protein product is CASSARQGRRSGNTIYF.

The rearrangement links TRBV6-5 to TRBJ2-3, with D possibly TRBD2 on 6 matching bases. There are 14 residues in the CDR3. Germline loops: CDR1 MNHEY, CDR2 SVGAGI. Trimming left V 2 bases short and J 2 bases short, with 8 bases between. The CDR3 nucleotides are TGTGCCAGCAGTTACCCGGGGGTCACAGATACGCAGTATTTT. Protein: CASSYPGVTDTQYF.

This chain uses TRBV19 with TRBJ1-5; 7 bases agree with TRBD1. Trimming at V came to 3 bases and at J to 5 bases, leaving 4 bases not matched to a gene. This CDR3 spans 14 amino acids. Germline V gene sequence: CDR1 LNHDA, CDR2 SQIVND (reference sequence). The CDR3 DNA reads TGTGCCAGTAGTATGGGACAGTTAGATCAGCCCCAGCATTTT. Residues: CASSMGQLDQPQHF.

This chain connects TRBV6-2 or TRBV6-3 to TRBJ2-2, with 9 bases matching TRBD2. The CDR3 extends over 15 amino acids. V trimming: 6 bases; J trimming: 6 bases; junction bases outside the gene matches: 8. CDR1 is MNHEY and CDR2 is SVGEGT in the germline V gene. DNA for the CDR3: TGTGCCAGCAGCCCATTGGGACTAGCTTCCGGGGAGCTGTTTTTT. Translating gives CASSPLGLASGELFF.

V is TRBV30 and J is TRBJ1-1; D ambiguous. The CDR3 consists of 13 residues. Germline CDR1 reads GTSNPN; CDR2 reads SVGIG (reference sequence). Deletions cut 4 bases from V and 11 bases from J, with 20 bases between. For the CDR3, the DNA is TGTGCCTGGACGCTGCGGCTCTGGGAGTGGGCTTTCTTT. Translated: CAWTLRLWEWAFF.

The chain links TRBV3-1 (or the pseudogene TRBV3-2) to TRBJ2-2, with 10 bases matching TRBD2. V lost 1 base, J lost 7 bases, and 6 bases stayed unmatched. Germline lookup yields CDR1 LGHDT and CDR2 YNNKEL (reference sequence). This CDR3 is 16 amino acids long. The CDR3 DNA sequence: TGTGCCAGCAGCCAAGCCCAGCGGGGGGGAGACGGGGAGCTGTTTTTT. It is translated as CASSQAQRGGDGELFF.

The rearrangement links TRBV7-3 to TRBJ2-3; D possibly corresponds to TRBD1 (5 bases). This CDR3 comprises 14 residues. Trimming cost V 4 bases and J 1 base, with 9 bases left between them. Per germline, CDR1 SGHTA and CDR2 FQGTGA. Here the CDR3 reads CASSSLTGTDTQYF. CDR3 bases: TGTGCCAGCAGCTCCTTGACAGGCACAGATACGCAGTATTTT.

This clone was observed once. V usage is TRBV5-5 and J usage is TRBJ1-3; TRBD1 is a possible D gene (6 bases). Between the trimmed V and J ends, which lost 2 bases and 4 bases, there was a span of 16 bases. Germline loops: CDR1 SGHKS, CDR2 YYEKEE (reference sequence). This CDR3 comprises 16 residues. In DNA, the CDR3 is TGTGCCAGCAGCTTAATGATGGGGGCGTCGGGAAACACCATATATTTT. The encoded protein is CASSLMMGASGNTIYF. The whole variable domain, filled in from reference TRBV5-5 and TRBJ1-3, reads DAGVTQSPTHLIKTRGQQVTLRCSPISGHKSVSWYQQVLGQGPQFIFQYYEKEERGRGNFPDRFSARQFPNYSSELNVNALLLGDSALYLCASSLMMGASGNTIYFGEGSWLTVV.

The gene calls are TRBV6-5 and TRBJ2-5; a weak D match, TRBD1 (5 bases). CDR3 length equals 14 residues. With 7 bases removed from V and 1 base from J, the gap between germline ends came to 13 bases. Germline CDR1 MNHEY, CDR2 SVGAGI. The CDR3 protein is CASTQRGGQETQYF. The CDR3 DNA sequence: TGTGCCAGCACCCAAAGGGGCGGCCAAGAGACCCAGTACTTC.

This clone occurred a few times. The gene calls are TRBV6-1 and TRBJ2-3, with 11 bases matching TRBD2. The CDR3 contains 19 residues. Germline assignment: CDR1 MNHNS and CDR2 SASEGT. V lost 2 bases, J lost 1 base, and 11 bases stayed unmatched. CDR3 in amino acids: CASSEWFIAGGPGTDTQYF. CDR3 nucleotides: TGTGCCAGCAGTGAATGGTTTATAGCGGGAGGGCCCGGCACAGATACGCAGTATTTT.

The V gene is TRBV7-9, the J gene TRBJ2-2; a weak D match, TRBD2 (5 bases). The V gene lost 5 bases and the J gene lost 4 bases, with 11 bases spanning the gap. This CDR3 has 14 amino acids. Germline CDR1 SEHNR, CDR2 FQNEAQ (reference sequence). CDR3 region: CASSQHEGTGELFF. The CDR3 DNA reads TGTGCCAGCAGCCAGCACGAGGGCACCGGGGAGCTGTTTTTT.

The V gene is TRBV19, the J gene TRBJ2-3; the D gene is possibly TRBD2 (7 bases). V lost 7 bases and J 5 bases, leaving 16 bases between the germline ends. Germline V gives CDR1 LNHDA, CDR2 SQIVND (reference sequence). The CDR3 has 14 amino acids. The CDR3 DNA is TGTGCCAGTAAGGTGGCGGGGGCGGGAGATACGCAGTATTTT. Translating gives CASKVAGAGDTQYF. Drawing the rest from reference TRBV19 and TRBJ2-3, the complete variable domain is DGGITQSPKYLFRKEGQNVTLSCEQNLNHDAMYWYRQDPGQGLRLIYYSQIVNDFQKGDIAEGYSVSREKKESFPLTVTSAQKNPTAFYLCASKVAGAGDTQYFGPGTRLTVL.

The chain uses TRBV4-2 and TRBJ2-2; 7 nucleotides match TRBD1. V lost 3 bases and J lost 1; bases outside the gene matches: 2. The CDR3 is 15 residues long. Per germline, CDR1 LGHNA and CDR2 YNFKEQ. The CDR3 coding sequence is TGTGCCAGCAGCCACCGGACAGGGAACACCGGGGAGCTGTTTTTT. It yields the protein CASSHRTGNTGELFF.

This clone was detected only a few times. The genes are TRBV19 and TRBJ2-7; 9 nucleotides line up with TRBD2. CDR3 size: 15 residues. The germline V gene encodes CDR1 LNHDA and CDR2 SQIVND (reference sequence). V trimming: 4 bases; J trimming: 4 bases; junction bases outside the gene matches: 8. CDR3 nucleotide sequence: TGTGCCAGTAGTAGAGGTAGCGGGAGATCTTACGAGCAGTACTTC. It yields the protein CASSRGSGRSYEQYF.

J is TRBJ2-5 and V is TRBV2, with a weak D call TRBD1 (5 bases). Germline assignment: CDR1 SNHLY and CDR2 FYNNEI. This CDR3 has 12 residues. The germline V and J ends were trimmed by 7 bases and 4 bases, with 10 bases remaining between them. The CDR3 sequence: CASKRGSETQYF. CDR3 DNA: TGTGCCAGCAAAAGGGGATCAGAGACCCAGTACTTC.

The V and J genes are TRBV6-5 and TRBJ1-2, with D possibly being TRBD1 (5 bases). Trimming shortened V by 7 bases and J by 8 bases, and 14 bases separated the two germline ends. The length of the CDR3 is 12 residues. Germline V gives CDR1 MNHEY, CDR2 SVGAGI. The CDR3 bases are TGTGCCAGCAAAGGGGCGGTGGGGGGCTACACCTTC. Translation gives CASKGAVGGYTF.

The chain employs TRBV11-3 and TRBJ2-3; 12 bases line up with TRBD2. CDR1 SGHNT and CDR2 YENEEA come from the germline V gene. V was pared by 5 bases and J by 0 bases, with 6 bases of the junction left unmatched. The CDR3 has 17 residues. DNA of the CDR3: TGTGCCAGCAGCAACGGACTAGCGGGGCCTAGCACAGATACGCAGTATTTT. Translation: CASSNGLAGPSTDTQYF.

The genes are TRBV19 and TRBJ1-2, with 8 bases aligning to TRBD1. Trimming cost V 6 bases and J 2 bases; bases outside gene matches: 5. The CDR3 runs 14 residues. Germline V lookup: CDR1 LNHDA, CDR2 SQIVND (reference sequence). The CDR3 here is CASSLRDRNYGYTF. The DNA of the CDR3 is TGTGCCAGTAGCCTCCGGGACAGGAACTATGGCTACACCTTC.

This clone showed up just once. The chain employs TRBV21-1 and TRBJ2-3; the table's D call, TRBD1, has no DNA check behind it. TRBV21-1 is shown as a pseudogene. CDR3 length equals 16 residues. CDR3 nucleotide sequence: TGTGCCAGCAGCCTCCCCCCCACAGGGTTCACAGATACGCAGTATTTT. Its translation: CASSLPPTGFTDTQYF.

This clone came up many times. The sample contains more than one DNA sequence encoding this CDR3. V gene TRBV19 combines with J gene TRBJ1-3, with 10 bases lining up with TRBD1. Germline-derived CDR1 and CDR2 are LNHDA and SQIVND (reference sequence). This CDR3 contains 14 residues. V trimming: 3 bases; J trimming: 8 bases; junction bases outside the gene matches: 4. The CDR3: CASSIGQGGHTIYF. The CDR3 DNA sequence: TGTGCCAGTAGTATCGGACAGGGGGGACACACCATATATTTT.

The J gene is TRBJ2-1, the V gene TRBV5-6; 13 bases line up with TRBD2. The CDR3 runs to 15 residues. J lost 9 bases, V lost 5 bases, and 8 bases had no gene match. Germline CDR1 SGHDT, CDR2 YYEEEE. The CDR3 DNA reads as TGTGCCAGCAGGGTACTAGCGGGAGGGCCGGTTGAGCAGTTCTTC. Amino acids: CASRVLAGGPVEQFF.

The genes are TRBV5-1 and TRBJ2-3; tentatively, D is TRBD2 (5 bases). The CDR3 spans 15 residues. V was shortened by 4 bases and J by 0 bases, with 12 bases between the two germline ends. Germline CDR1 and CDR2: SGHRS and YFSETQ. The CDR3 here is CASSPDFASTDTQYF. CDR3 nucleotides: TGCGCCAGCAGCCCGGACTTCGCTAGCACAGATACGCAGTATTTT.

The chain is built from TRBV3-1 (or the pseudogene TRBV3-2) and TRBJ2-1, with 8 bases lining up with TRBD1. Germline CDR1 reads LGHDT; CDR2 reads YNNKEL (reference sequence). The CDR3 has 15 amino acids. Trimming at V came to 0 bases and at J to 5 bases, leaving 3 bases not matched to a gene. CDR3 sequence: CASSQDRGLHNEQFF. The CDR3 nucleotides read TGTGCCAGCAGCCAAGACAGGGGGCTCCACAATGAGCAGTTCTTC.

This clone was observed once. The chain has TRBV28 and TRBJ2-3; a possible D gene is TRBD2 (5 bases). This CDR3 is 13 amino acids long. Trimming took 6 bases from V and 3 from J, leaving 10 bases between them. Germline V CDR1 and CDR2: MDHEN, SYDVKM. In DNA form, the CDR3 reads TGTGCCAGCAGGGAGGAGGTAACAGATACGCAGTATTTT. Translation gives CASREEVTDTQYF.

The chain employs TRBV6-5 and TRBJ1-2; D perhaps matches TRBD1 (5 bases). Germline CDR1 is MNHEY and CDR2 is SVGAGI. This CDR3 comprises 15 residues. V was cut by 0 bases and J by 4 bases, with 12 bases left in between. CDR3 loop: CASSYSKEGTYGYTF. The CDR3 nucleotides are TGTGCCAGCAGTTACTCGAAGGAGGGGACCTATGGCTACACCTTC.

This clone was seen a single time. The chain carries TRBV30 and TRBJ2-1, with 11 positions matching TRBD2. The V gene's germline CDR1 is GTSNPN and CDR2 SVGIG (reference sequence). The CDR3 spans 17 residues. V shed 1 base, J shed 2 bases, and the junction held 7 bases outside the gene matches. The CDR3 sequence: CAWSDLGTSGAYNEQFF. The CDR3 DNA reads TGTGCCTGGAGTGACCTCGGGACTAGCGGAGCCTACAATGAGCAGTTCTTC. Based on the CDR3 plus reference TRBV30 and TRBJ2-1, the full variable domain is SQTIHQWPATLVQPVGSPLSLECTVEGTSNPNLYWYRQAAGRGLQLLFYSVGIGQISSEVPQNLSASRPQDRQFILSSKKLLLSDSGFYLCAWSDLGTSGAYNEQFFGPGTRLTVL.

This sequence joins TRBV19 and TRBJ1-4; tentatively, D is TRBD1 (5 bases). V shed 2 bases and J shed 10 bases, with 14 bases lying between them. CDR1 is LNHDA, CDR2 SQIVND, per germline (reference sequence). This CDR3 is 14 amino acids long. The CDR3 region is CASSIPRVGGKLFF. CDR3 DNA: TGTGCCAGTAGTATACCCAGGGTCGGGGGAAAACTGTTTTTT.

The gene calls are TRBV4-1 and TRBJ2-1, with D perhaps TRBD2 (7 bases). CDR3 size: 14 residues. V lost 1 base to trimming and J lost 9 bases, with 13 bases between them. Germline V gives CDR1 MGHRA, CDR2 YSYEKL. The CDR3 loop reads CASSQGWGGGEQFF. CDR3 in DNA: TGCGCCAGCAGCCAAGGATGGGGAGGGGGTGAGCAGTTCTTC.

This rearrangement joins TRBV2 to TRBJ2-3; TRBD2 aligns across 7 bases. V was clipped by 8 bases and J by 0 bases; unmatched bases: 5. CDR1 and CDR2 from the germline V gene are SNHLY and FYNNEI. This CDR3 is built from 14 residues. As DNA, the CDR3 is TGTGCCAGCGATCAAGCGGGGAGCACAGATACGCAGTATTTT. Its protein is CASDQAGSTDTQYF.

The chain employs TRBV3-1 (or the pseudogene TRBV3-2) and TRBJ1-2, with 9 bases fitting TRBD1. The V and J ends lost 4 bases and 4 bases, in that order; junction bases with no gene match: 10. CDR3 size: 16 residues. Germline V gene lookup returns CDR1 LGHDT and CDR2 YNNKEL (reference sequence). The CDR3 reads CASSLPGQGDIYGYTF. CDR3 nucleotides: TGTGCCAGCAGCCTCCCGGGACAGGGAGACATCTATGGCTACACCTTC.